This TCR beta chain was recovered during a study of PD-L1 blockade in urothelial cancer. About the study: Patients with male sex and bladder-origin urothelial cancer accounted for twenty-five of 29 enrolled. Blood samples had a median of around 140,000 T cells, roughly 84,000 unique TCRs, and clonality around 0.08. Individuals in the cohort had been given 0 to 3 earlier chemotherapy regimens. Study-wide findings and caveats: Survival was better when pretreatment blood TCR clonality fell below the median.

V was pared by 1 base and J by 3 bases, with 10 bases between. Looked up from germline, CDR1 is LGHNA and CDR2 is YNFKEQ. This CDR3 spans 15 amino acids. Clones were sequenced by immunoSEQ multiplex PCR, and TCRdb holds only the in-frame ones, with some missing. The sample records 50,000 to 55,000 clones, 70% to 80% being singletons. Details on this clone: Its antigen is not known.

This clonotype was sampled from a man in his 70s with urothelial cancer. The sequencing used PBMCs, collected around atezolizumab (anti-PD-L1) treatment. The J gene is TRBJ1-5, the V gene TRBV4-2; D gene uncertain. CDR3 nucleotide sequence: TGTGCCAGCAGCCAAGTAGGCGGGTACAATCAGCCCCAGCATTTT. This encodes CASSQVGGYNQPQHF.